The 15 T cell receptor beta chains below come from one sample, sequenced in a study of T cell clonality in common variable immunodeficiency. Sequencing used immunoSEQ multiplex PCR; TCRdb keeps in-frame clones, though not all of them. The sample lists around 40,000 clones, none appearing once, the ten largest making up 2.8%. Input material: peripheral blood mononuclear cells. The receptors were sampled from a person between 18 and 75 years old in good health.

This clone was picked up many times. With the read ending 3 residues before the CDR3 end, the germline J gene is used to fill in that end. The V gene is TRBV19, the J gene TRBJ2-6, with D maybe TRBD1 (6 bases). CDR3 length: 18 residues. Per germline, CDR1 LNHDA and CDR2 SQIVND (reference sequence). V lost 6 bases to trimming and J lost 0 bases, with 18 bases between them. The CDR3 DNA, read in part, is TGTGCCAGTAGCCTACCCAGGGGTGGGAACTCTGGGGCCAACGTC. Amino acids: CASSLPRGGNSGANV. The whole CDR3 protein is CASSLPRGGNSGANVLTF.

This clone was detected ten times or more. The read is 3 residues too short to cover the CDR3 end, so that end is filled in from the germline J gene. The chain uses TRBV20-1 and TRBJ1-3; possible D gene TRBD1, 5 bases. CDR3 size: 14 residues. V was pared by 6 bases and J by 2 bases, with 14 bases between. Germline values: CDR1 DFQATT, CDR2 SNEGSKA (reference sequence). Incomplete CDR3 DNA: TGCAGTGCGGCAAGGGGTGAAACTGGAAACACC. Encoded protein: CSAARGETGNT. The entire CDR3 is CSAARGETGNTIYF.

This clone has a count of ten or more. The CDR3 end is not reached by the read, which stops 3 residues before it; the germline J gene fills it in. This chain links TRBV5-1 with TRBJ2-7; TRBD2 agrees at 8 bases. The CDR3 is 16 residues long. Germline V gives CDR1 SGHRS, CDR2 YFSETQ. The junction had 13 bases not matched to a gene; V was cut back by 2 bases and J by 6 bases. CDR3 DNA (partial): TGCGCCAGCAGCTTACCGGAAGCGGGAGCATCCAGCGAG. This sequence encodes CASSLPEAGASSE. The full CDR3 reads CASSLPEAGASSEQYF.

At least ten counts were recorded for this clone. The CDR3 goes on 3 residues after the read ends, and that part is filled in from the germline J gene. This sequence joins TRBV7-7 and TRBJ2-2; 12 bases fit TRBD1. Germline lookup yields CDR1 SSHAT and CDR2 FNYEAQ (reference sequence). Unmatched junction bases numbered 6, after V lost 6 bases and J lost 7 bases. This CDR3 is built from 15 residues. The covered CDR3 bases are TGTGCCAGCAGTTCGGGACAGGGGGCCTACGGGGAG. Translating gives CASSSGQGAYGE. The CDR3, in full, reads CASSSGQGAYGELFF.

There are many counts of this clone. CDR3 bases read: TGCGCCAGCAGCTTGGTAGGGGAGGGAGATGAAAAA. Protein sequence: CASSLVGEGDEK. The whole CDR3 reads CASSLVGEGDEKLFF. The rearrangement uses TRBV5-1 and TRBJ1-4; D may be TRBD1 (5 bases). The sequence runs out 3 residues before the end of the CDR3; the remainder is reconstructed from the germline J gene. CDR3 length: 15 residues. CDR1 and CDR2 from the germline V gene are SGHRS and YFSETQ. V was trimmed by 0 bases and J by 6 bases, leaving 12 bases between them.

Ten or more counts support this clone. The read terminates 3 residues before the CDR3 end, so the remaining end is supplied by the germline J gene. The chain is built from TRBV13 and TRBJ2-1; 12 bases align to TRBD1. This CDR3 is built from 15 residues. V was pared by 5 bases and J by 6 bases, with 5 bases of the junction left unmatched. The germline V gene has CDR1 PRHDT and CDR2 FYEKMQ (reference sequence). CDR3 sequence: CASSLGDRGLNEQFF. CDR3 bases read: TGTGCCAGCAGCCTGGGGGACAGGGGGCTCAATGAG.

The table lists this clone with many counts. The read comes to an end 3 residues before the CDR3 does, leaving the germline J gene to fill in the end. This chain connects TRBV20-1 to TRBJ2-7, with D perhaps matching TRBD1 (5 bases). The length of the CDR3 is 14 residues. V was clipped by 3 bases and J by 3 bases, with 15 bases between them. The germline V gene encodes CDR1 DFQATT and CDR2 SNEGSKA (reference sequence). The CDR3 spells CSARSYDRDYEQYF. The part of the CDR3 DNA that was read is TGCAGTGCTAGGTCGTATGACAGAGACTACGAG.

This clone was detected a few times. The chain's CDR3 is CASLESGTRTDTQYF. CDR3 DNA, as far as it was read: TGTGCCAGCCTCGAAAGCGGGACCCGCACAGATACG. The chain links TRBV7-2 to TRBJ2-3; 7 positions match TRBD2. The read terminates 3 residues ahead of where the CDR3 ends, so the germline J gene completes it. V was pared by 8 bases and J by 1 base, with 9 bases of the junction left unmatched. The germline gives CDR1 SGHTA, CDR2 FQGNSA. This CDR3 has 15 amino acids.

This clone appeared many times. The CDR3 is cut off 3 residues early in the read; its end comes from the germline J gene. The chain employs TRBV12-3 or TRBV12-4 and TRBJ2-5; no clear D. There are 11 residues in the CDR3. The V gene lost 4 bases and the J gene lost 5 bases, with 5 bases spanning the gap. CDR3 amino acids: CASSYGETQYF. CDR3 DNA (partial): TGTGCCAGCAGTTACGGGGAGACC.

This clone turned up a few times. Sequencing ends 3 residues short of the CDR3 end; the germline J gene provides the rest. The rearrangement links TRBV18 to TRBJ2-6, with 7 bases fitting TRBD1. CDR3 length equals 17 residues. Germline trimming cut 4 bases from V and 2 bases from J; bases unmatched to any gene: 8. Germline-derived CDR1 and CDR2 are KGHSH and LQKENI. Incomplete CDR3 DNA: TGTGCCAGCTCACTCAGCTCGACAGGGACTGGGGCCAACGTC. This gives the protein CASSLSSTGTGANV. The whole CDR3 is CASSLSSTGTGANVLTF.

This clone was seen repeatedly, ten times or more. The read falls 3 residues short of the CDR3 end, and the missing part is taken from the germline J gene. This sequence joins TRBV5-1 and TRBJ2-3, with 7 bases lining up with TRBD1. Germline V lookup: CDR1 SGHRS, CDR2 YFSETQ. The CDR3 is 15 amino acids. V was pared by 4 bases and J by 0 bases, with 5 bases of the junction left unmatched. CDR3 DNA, as far as it was read: TGCGCCAGCAGCCCACGACAGGGTAGCACAGATACG. This gives the protein CASSPRQGSTDT. The full CDR3 sequence reads CASSPRQGSTDTQYF.

This clone came up many times. Here the CDR3 reads CASSLETGDSPQHF. The sequenced CDR3 bases are TGTGCCAGCAGCTTAGAGACAGGGGACAGTCCC. This chain connects TRBV7-8 to TRBJ1-5, with TRBD1 identical over 8 bases. The CDR3 end is not reached by the read, which stops 3 residues before it; the germline J gene fills it in. CDR1 SGHVS and CDR2 FQNEAQ come from the germline V gene. The CDR3 loop spans 14 amino acids.

This clone was seen ten or more times. The sequenced fragment ends 3 residues before the CDR3 boundary, so the rest is inferred from the germline J gene. This chain links TRBV20-1 with TRBJ2-7, with 7 bases that match TRBD2. CDR1 is DFQATT, CDR2 SNEGSKA, per germline (reference sequence). Trimming cost V 3 bases and J 2 bases; bases outside gene matches: 10. CDR3 size: 15 residues. The CDR3 DNA, read in part, is TGCAGTGCTAGTCTTCTCTCCGGGACTACCTACGAG. Protein product: CSASLLSGTTYE. The complete CDR3 sequence is CSASLLSGTTYEQYF.

This clone was picked up many times. The read terminates 3 residues before the CDR3 end, so the remaining end is supplied by the germline J gene. This rearrangement joins TRBV4-1 to TRBJ1-2; 10 bases agree with TRBD1. The germline V gene has CDR1 MGHRA and CDR2 YSYEKL. This CDR3 is built from 16 residues. V was clipped by 3 bases and J by 5 bases; unmatched bases: 9. The CDR3 DNA, read in part, is TGCGCCAGCAGCCAGCCTCGGACAGGGGGGGTATATGGC. This codes for CASSQPRTGGVYG. The full CDR3 protein reads CASSQPRTGGVYGYTF.

Ten or more counts support this clone. From the germline J gene comes the end of the CDR3, since the read stops 3 residues before it. The rearrangement joins TRBV5-5 to TRBJ2-2; D is uncertain. V was shortened by 1 base and J by 7 bases, with 11 bases between the two germline ends. This CDR3 region has 14 residues. Germline CDR1 reads SGHKS; CDR2 reads YYEKEE (reference sequence). The CDR3 sequence: CASSLNRPSGELFF. The CDR3 bases that were read are TGTGCCAGCAGCTTGAATCGGCCTAGCGGGGAG.